Each of the 11 T cell receptor beta chains below was sequenced from the same sample in a study of T cells in women clearing cervical HPV infection. Clones were sequenced by immunoSEQ multiplex PCR, and TCRdb holds only the in-frame ones, with some missing. This sample's table has some 30,000 clones. Material: blood buffy coat. The source of these receptors is a woman aged 18 to 75 with a cervical HPV16 infection that either progressed to CIN3+ or cleared (not recorded which).

In regard to this clone: From the germline J gene comes the end of the CDR3, since the read stops 3 residues before it. The rearrangement joins TRBV5-1 to TRBJ2-5; D is possibly TRBD2 (6 bases). The CDR3 length is 13 residues. V lost 4 bases to trimming and J lost 4 bases, with 11 bases between them. Germline CDR1 SGHRS, CDR2 YFSETQ. The DNA read from the CDR3 is TGCGCCAGCAGCGAAGTGGGGGGAGAGACC. Amino acid sequence: CASSEVGGET. The full CDR3 is CASSEVGGETQYF.

A word on this clone: The read finishes 3 residues shy of the CDR3 end, and the germline J gene is used to complete it. The genes are TRBV13 and TRBJ2-7; 9 bases fit TRBD1. The trim removed 5 bases at V and 3 bases at J, leaving 8 bases unmatched. This CDR3 is 15 amino acids long. CDR1 and CDR2 from the germline V gene are PRHDT and FYEKMQ (reference sequence). CDR3 amino acids: CASSRSGTGIYEQYF. The CDR3 bases that were read are TGTGCCAGCAGCCGATCCGGGACAGGGATCTACGAG.

On this clone itself: Read coverage stops 3 residues before the CDR3 terminus; the germline J gene supplies the remainder. This rearrangement joins TRBV7-9 to TRBJ1-1, with a possible D match to TRBD1 (6 bases). The germline V and J ends were trimmed by 5 bases and 3 bases, with 16 bases remaining between them. The CDR3 totals 15 residues. Per the germline V gene, CDR1 is SEHNR and CDR2 is FQNEAQ (reference sequence). This CDR3 is CASSLPEGVDTEAFF. The CDR3 DNA, read in part, is TGTGCCAGCAGCCTCCCTGAGGGGGTCGACACTGAA.

As for this clone: Read coverage stops 3 residues before the CDR3 terminus; the germline J gene supplies the remainder. The rearrangement links TRBV28 to TRBJ2-7; tentatively, D is TRBD1 (6 bases). Per germline, CDR1 MDHEN and CDR2 SYDVKM. The CDR3 is 15 residues long. V shed 4 bases and J shed 0 bases, with 13 bases lying between them. The part of the CDR3 DNA that was read is TGTGCCAGCAGTTCAGAGCAGGGGAGCTCCTACGAG. Its protein product is CASSSEQGSSYE. The whole CDR3 reads CASSSEQGSSYEQYF.

Notes on this clone: Read coverage stops 3 residues before the CDR3 terminus; the germline J gene supplies the remainder. The J gene is TRBJ1-2, the V gene TRBV29-1; 9 bases match TRBD1. Per germline, CDR1 SQVTM and CDR2 ANQGSEA. The J segment lost 7 bases and the V segment lost 7 bases, leaving 7 bases of the junction unmatched. The CDR3 covers 12 residues. The CDR3 bases that were read are TGCAGCGACAGGGGGCCTTCAGGTGGC. Protein: CSDRGPSGG. The entire CDR3 sequence reads CSDRGPSGGYTF.

As concerns this clone: The read ends 3 residues before the CDR3 terminus; that terminus is restored from the germline J gene. This chain connects TRBV6-1 to TRBJ1-6; 7 positions match TRBD1. J lost 8 bases, V lost 1 base, and 2 bases had no gene match. CDR3 length: 14 residues. Germline loops: CDR1 MNHNS, CDR2 SASEGT. The CDR3 sequence: CASSEGRGDSPLHF. Partial CDR3 DNA: TGTGCCAGCAGTGAAGGCAGGGGGGATTCACCC.

Turning to this clone: Read sequence stops 3 residues before the CDR3 end, and the germline J gene provides the missing end. The rearrangement joins TRBV28 to TRBJ2-5; the match to TRBD1 covers 9 bases. This CDR3 contains 16 residues. After removal of 3 bases from V and 1 base from J, the junction contained 6 bases not matched to a gene. Germline V gene data show CDR1 as MDHEN and CDR2 as SYDVKM. CDR3 bases read: TGTGCCAGCAGTTTCCGACAGGGGGTCCTCCAAGAGACC. Translation: CASSFRQGVLQET. The entire CDR3 protein reads CASSFRQGVLQETQYF.

Regarding this clone: The read halts 3 residues ahead of the CDR3 end, with the missing end drawn from the germline J gene. The chain joins TRBV28 to TRBJ2-5; D is uncertain. CDR3 length equals 13 residues. CDR1 and CDR2 from the germline V gene are MDHEN and SYDVKM. V was shortened by 0 bases and J by 5 bases, with 7 bases between the two germline ends. CDR3 DNA, as far as it was read: TGTGCCAGCAGTTTATGGAAAGGGGAGACC. Translating gives CASSLWKGET. Given in full, the CDR3 is CASSLWKGETQYF.

As for this clone: The read stops 3 residues short of the end of the CDR3; the missing end is completed from the germline J gene. V is TRBV10-2 and J is TRBJ2-1; 10 positions match TRBD2. CDR1 is WSHSY, CDR2 SAAADI, per germline. The CDR3 consists of 17 residues. V lost 2 bases and J lost 3; bases outside the gene matches: 7. This CDR3 reads CASSETRTSGDYNEQFF. CDR3 DNA, as far as it was read: TGCGCCAGCAGTGAGACTCGGACTAGCGGAGACTACAATGAG.

A remark on this clone: The observed sequence ends 3 residues before the CDR3 terminus, with the missing tail filled in from the germline J gene. The V and J genes are TRBV30 and TRBJ2-2; TRBD1 matches 10 bases. Germline CDR1 GTSNPN, CDR2 SVGIG (reference sequence). This CDR3 comprises 15 residues. The sequenced part of the CDR3 DNA is TGTGCCTGGAGTGACCCCGGGACAGGGGTTTCACCG. This encodes CAWSDPGTGVSP. The complete CDR3 protein is CAWSDPGTGVSPLFF.

Worth noting for this clone: The DNA ends 3 residues before the CDR3 does, and the rest of the CDR3 is filled in from the germline J gene. V is TRBV28 and J is TRBJ1-6; 7 bases match TRBD1. Germline loops: CDR1 MDHEN, CDR2 SYDVKM. V shed 5 bases, J shed 9 bases, and the junction held 4 bases outside the gene matches. The CDR3 runs 13 residues. Partial CDR3 DNA: TGTGCCAGCAGTCGTACAGGGGTTTCACCC. Translated: CASSRTGVSP. The complete CDR3 sequence is CASSRTGVSPLHF.